These 25 T cell receptor beta chains share one sample of origin, sequenced in a study of T cell responses to AZD1222 COVID-19 vaccine. The assay was immunoSEQ multiplex PCR, and TCRdb's table has in-frame clones only and misses some. This sample has 150,000 to 170,000 clones, with about 85% found just once. Here the sequenced sample was peripheral blood, taken on day 0 of AZD1222 vaccination. These receptors were collected from an adult in good health.

The chain uses TRBV6-5 and TRBJ1-2; weak D call: TRBD1 (5 bases). The CDR3 has 12 amino acids. CDR1 is MNHEY, CDR2 SVGAGI, per germline. Trimming removed 7 bases from V and 10 bases from J, with 16 bases in between. The chain's CDR3 is CASKSLGDSYTF. CDR3 bases: TGTGCCAGCAAGTCCCTCGGGGACTCCTACACCTTC.

This chain joins TRBV2 and TRBJ1-6; D gene unclear. V lost 2 bases, J lost 8 bases, and 10 bases lay in between. This CDR3 has 14 amino acids. CDR1 and CDR2 (germline): SNHLY, FYNNEI. CDR3: CASSEKTRDSPLHF. The CDR3 DNA follows: TGTGCCAGCAGTGAAAAAACGAGGGATTCACCCCTCCACTTT.

The chain is built from TRBV7-2 and TRBJ2-2, with D unresolved. The CDR3 sequence is 15 residues long. The germline V gene has CDR1 SGHTA and CDR2 FQGNSA. V lost 0 bases, J lost 1 base, and 6 bases lay in between. As DNA, the CDR3 is TGTGCCAGCAGCTTAGCATTAATGAACACCGGGGAGCTGTTTTTT. Its protein is CASSLALMNTGELFF. Based on the CDR3 plus reference TRBV7-2 and TRBJ2-2, the full variable domain is GAGVSQSPSNKVTEKGKDVELRCDPISGHTALYWYRQSLGQGLEFLIYFQGNSAPDKSGLPSDRFSAERTGGSVSTLTIQRTQQEDSAVYLCASSLALMNTGELFFGEGSRLTVL.

The chain links TRBV6-4 to TRBJ1-4; no clear D gene. Germline values: CDR1 MRHNA, CDR2 SNTAGT. The CDR3 totals 18 residues. The V and J ends lost 4 bases and 3 bases respectively, with 21 bases between them. The CDR3 nucleotides are TGTGCCAGCAGTGCCGTGCACATTGGAGGTTCAGCTAATGAAAAACTGTTTTTT. It codes for CASSAVHIGGSANEKLFF.

The chain carries TRBV3-1 (or the pseudogene TRBV3-2) and TRBJ2-7; D is uncertain. Germline V gives CDR1 LGHDT, CDR2 YNNKEL (reference sequence). CDR3 length: 14 residues. V dropped 1 base and J dropped 8 bases, with 15 bases sitting between them. The CDR3 coding sequence is TGTGCCAGCAGCCAAGTGGACCCCGGCTTCCAGCAGTACTTC. It is translated as CASSQVDPGFQQYF.

The chain recombines TRBV7-2 with TRBJ1-3, with D maybe TRBD1 (5 bases). Germline V gene lookup returns CDR1 SGHTA and CDR2 FQGNSA. This CDR3 contains 16 residues. The germline V and J ends were trimmed by 1 base and 0 bases, with 10 bases remaining between them. The DNA of the CDR3 is TGTGCCAGCAGCTTAGACGTGGGGCTCTCTGGAAACACCATATATTTT. Translating gives CASSLDVGLSGNTIYF.

The gene calls are TRBV3-1 (or the pseudogene TRBV3-2) and TRBJ1-2; 7 nucleotides match TRBD1. This CDR3 comprises 14 residues. The V gene end was trimmed by 4 bases and the J gene end by 4 bases; junction bases not matched to a gene: 6. CDR1 LGHDT and CDR2 YNNKEL come from the germline V gene (reference sequence). The DNA for the CDR3 is TGTGCCAGCAGCCTAGGACAGGCGCGCTATGGCTACACCTTC. The encoded protein is CASSLGQARYGYTF.

The sample holds a few counts of this clone. The chain combines TRBV7-2 with TRBJ2-1; 12 bases map to TRBD2. This CDR3 spans 16 amino acids. In germline, CDR1 is SGHTA, CDR2 FQGNSA. V shed 5 bases, J shed 7 bases, and the junction held 9 bases outside the gene matches. The CDR3 spells CASSISPSGGVNEQFF. The DNA for the CDR3 is TGTGCCAGCAGCATAAGCCCTAGCGGGGGGGTTAATGAGCAGTTCTTC.

The chain carries TRBV5-1 and TRBJ2-5, with TRBD2 matching over 15 bases. Germline trimming cut 3 bases from V and 2 bases from J; bases unmatched to any gene: 5. The CDR3 is made up of 17 amino acids. CDR1 and CDR2 (germline): SGHRS, YFSETQ. CDR3 region: CASSSGTSGGIQETQYF. The CDR3 coding sequence is TGCGCCAGCAGCTCCGGGACTAGCGGGGGGATTCAAGAGACCCAGTACTTC.

This clone has a handful of counts. This rearrangement joins TRBV29-1 to TRBJ2-2; D tentatively reads TRBD1 or TRBD2 (5 bases each). The CDR3 sequence is 14 residues long. Per germline, CDR1 SQVTM and CDR2 ANQGSEA. V gave up 7 bases and J gave up 7 bases, with 19 bases separating them. CDR3 sequence reads: CSAPSGGSGGELFF. The CDR3, as DNA: TGCAGCGCCCCAAGTGGGGGAAGTGGCGGGGAGCTGTTTTTT.

This clone was seen only a few times. The CDR3 bases are TGTGCCAGCAGCCCCCTGGCCAGCGGGGGAGCCGAGACCCAGTACTTC. It specifies CASSPLASGGAETQYF. V usage is TRBV5-5 and J usage is TRBJ2-5; TRBD2 matches 8 bases. This CDR3 is 16 amino acids long. V lost 4 bases to trimming and J lost 5 bases; unmatched junction nucleotides: 13. The germline V gene has CDR1 SGHKS and CDR2 YYEKEE (reference sequence). The whole variable domain, filled in from reference TRBV5-5 and TRBJ2-5, reads DAGVTQSPTHLIKTRGQQVTLRCSPISGHKSVSWYQQVLGQGPQFIFQYYEKEERGRGNFPDRFSARQFPNYSSELNVNALLLGDSALYLCASSPLASGGAETQYFGPGTRLLVL.

V gene TRBV20-1 combines with J gene TRBJ2-3; no clear D gene. V dropped 6 bases and J dropped 10 bases, with 11 bases sitting between them. Germline V gene sequence: CDR1 DFQATT, CDR2 SNEGSKA (reference sequence). The CDR3 has 10 amino acids. The DNA of the CDR3 is TGCAGTGCCTACTATGAGGCGCAGTATTTT. Protein: CSAYYEAQYF.

The chain combines TRBV7-8 with TRBJ1-5; D uncertain. The CDR3 extends over 12 amino acids. V lost 4 bases to trimming and J lost 7 bases, with 8 bases between them. Germline values: CDR1 SGHVS, CDR2 FQNEAQ. CDR3 amino acids: CASSSPRQPQHF. CDR3 DNA: TGTGCCAGCAGCTCCCCGAGGCAGCCCCAGCATTTT.

V is TRBV6-5 and J is TRBJ1-4; D is undetermined. V shed 6 bases and J shed 5 bases, with 16 bases lying between them. Germline CDR1 reads MNHEY; CDR2 reads SVGAGI. There are 15 residues in the CDR3. CDR3 nucleotides: TGTGCCAGCAGCATCAATCTTGGTTCGAATGAAAAACTGTTTTTT. It translates to CASSINLGSNEKLFF.

The gene calls are TRBV7-9 and TRBJ1-2; no clear D. V was trimmed by 0 bases and J by 1 base, leaving 6 bases between them. This CDR3 is built from 14 residues. CDR1 and CDR2 (germline): SEHNR, FQNEAQ (reference sequence). The chain's CDR3 is CASSLAALNYGYTF. The CDR3 DNA reads TGTGCCAGCAGCTTAGCGGCACTTAACTATGGCTACACCTTC. Looking up the rest from reference TRBV7-9 and TRBJ1-2 gives the full variable domain: DTGVSQNPRHKITKRGQNVTFRCDPISEHNRLYWYRQTLGQGPEFLTYFQNEAQLEKSRLLSDRFSAERPKGSFSTLEIQRTEQGDSAMYLCASSLAALNYGYTFGSGTRLTVV.

The chain is built from TRBV3-1 (or the pseudogene TRBV3-2) and TRBJ2-2, with TRBD2 matching 9 bases. V shed 3 bases and J 5 bases; nucleotides not matched to a gene: 7. The CDR3 has 16 residues. Germline lookup yields CDR1 LGHDT and CDR2 YNNKEL (reference sequence). The chain's CDR3 is CASSQTGTSRTGELFF. The DNA of the CDR3 is TGTGCCAGCAGCCAGACCGGGACTAGCCGGACCGGGGAGCTGTTTTTT.

The chain uses TRBV7-2 and TRBJ1-5; 7 bases map to TRBD1. V lost 3 bases to trimming and J lost 1 base; unmatched junction nucleotides: 3. The CDR3 contains 15 residues. Germline-derived CDR1 and CDR2 are SGHTA and FQGNSA. CDR3 sequence: CASSFSTGSNQPQHF. CDR3 nucleotides: TGTGCCAGCAGCTTTTCGACAGGGAGCAATCAGCCCCAGCATTTT. Based on the CDR3 plus reference TRBV7-2 and TRBJ1-5, the full variable domain is GAGVSQSPSNKVTEKGKDVELRCDPISGHTALYWYRQSLGQGLEFLIYFQGNSAPDKSGLPSDRFSAERTGGSVSTLTIQRTQQEDSAVYLCASSFSTGSNQPQHFGDGTRLSIL.

This clone appeared once. The chain joins TRBV18 to TRBJ2-1, with 8 positions matching TRBD2. V lost 2 bases and J lost 8; bases outside the gene matches: 5. CDR1 and CDR2 from the germline V gene are KGHSH and LQKENI. This CDR3 has 14 residues. The CDR3 bases are TGTGCCAGCTCACCAGGGACTAGTGGGGATGAGCAGTTCTTC. It yields the protein CASSPGTSGDEQFF.

V is TRBV29-1 and J is TRBJ1-1; no firm D call. The length of the CDR3 is 13 residues. The V gene's germline CDR1 is SQVTM and CDR2 ANQGSEA. V was shortened by 6 bases and J by 5 bases, with 16 bases between the two germline ends. The CDR3 DNA reads TGCAGCGTGGCGGGCAGATGGGAAACTGAAGCTTTCTTT. Protein product: CSVAGRWETEAFF.

This clone was found a few times. This sequence joins TRBV2 and TRBJ2-7, with 7 bases identical to TRBD1. CDR3 length: 11 residues. Per germline, CDR1 SNHLY and CDR2 FYNNEI. V lost 4 bases and J lost 10; bases outside the gene matches: 4. The CDR3 DNA reads TGTGCCAGCAGTGTCGACAGGGACCAGTACTTC. Translation gives CASSVDRDQYF.

The chain uses TRBV19 and TRBJ1-1; TRBD1 might be the D (6 bases). Germline assignment: CDR1 LNHDA and CDR2 SQIVND (reference sequence). With 9 bases removed from V and 3 bases from J, the gap between germline ends came to 20 bases. CDR3 length: 15 residues. In DNA form, the CDR3 reads TGTGCCAGCCGTCCTCCTGCAGGGGAGCACACTGAAGCTTTCTTT. This codes for CASRPPAGEHTEAFF.

In this sample, this clone turned up once. In DNA form, the CDR3 reads TGTGCCATCAGTGGCCCCGGGGAGCTGTTTTTT. This codes for CAISGPGELFF. The rearrangement uses TRBV10-3 and TRBJ2-2; D unclear. The CDR3 totals 11 residues. V was shortened by 4 bases and J by 6 bases, with 3 bases between the two germline ends. Germline V gene data show CDR1 as ENHRY and CDR2 as SYGVKD.

Only a few counts were recorded for this clone. The rearrangement links TRBV4-3 to TRBJ2-7; 7 nucleotides align to TRBD1. This CDR3 contains 14 residues. The germline gives CDR1 LGHNA, CDR2 YSLEER. V dropped 4 bases and J dropped 5; count of bases not matched to a gene: 8. In DNA, the CDR3 is TGCGCCAGCAGCCCCCAGACAGGGTTTGACGAGCAGTACTTC. Encoded protein: CASSPQTGFDEQYF.

This chain joins TRBV28 and TRBJ2-7; the match to TRBD1 covers 8 bases. This CDR3 spans 14 amino acids. Germline CDR1 reads MDHEN; CDR2 reads SYDVKM. J was trimmed by 1 base and V by 7 bases; bases with no gene match: 6. CDR3 DNA sequence: TGTGCCAGCATCTCCGGGACAGGATCCTACGAGCAGTACTTC. Translation gives CASISGTGSYEQYF.

The chain employs TRBV10-3 and TRBJ1-6; maybe TRBD1 (5 bases). This CDR3 comprises 15 residues. Germline V CDR1 and CDR2: ENHRY, SYGVKD. The ends were cut back, 2 bases at V and 9 bases at J, with 14 bases in the middle. Here the CDR3 reads CAISEAGSKGSPLHF. The CDR3 region has the DNA TGTGCCATCAGTGAGGCAGGGTCTAAAGGTTCACCCCTCCACTTT.